This is a list of T cell receptor beta chains from one sample in a study of CD8 T cell repertoires and HIV-1 epitope variants. The antigens for these receptors are not known. Sequenced by immunoSEQ multiplex PCR; TCRdb stores in-frame clones only, minus some. The repertoire includes approximately 5,000 clones, around two thirds of them detected once, and over 35% sits in the top ten. The sequenced sample consisted of cultured CD8+ T cells derived from PBMCs. These receptors all stem from a male donor with HIV. Each CDR3 is given without its conserved first and last residue. D genes are given only for firm matches.

>.|TRBV19
ASTLGTSNTGELF
>.|TRBV7-9
ASSQYEAGYEQY
>.|TRBV7-8
ASSLGPSDEAF
>TRBD1|TRBV7-6
ASSLGQGATGELF
>.|TRBV5-1
ASSSSSYNEQF
>.|TRBV11-3
ASSLEVNTEAF
>TRBD1|TRBV6-5
ASSLTGGRSGELF
>TRBD1|TRBV4-3
ASSLSDRGEREQY
>.|TRBV6-5
ASGPEATGPQH
>.|TRBV5-4
ASTQPGDTQY
>TRBD1|TRBV6-1
ASSDFRDRGLWEQY
>.|TRBV6-6
ASSFSGFEQF
>.|TRBV6-6
ASSWPLGGQETQY
>TRBD2|TRBV4-1
ASSQDPPSGTSTDTQY
>.|TRBV13
ASSLGADGNTIY
>TRBD2|TRBV4-3
ASSQDGSGGHSYNEQF
>TRBD1|TRBV4-3
ASSPRTGFEQY
>.|TRBV27
ASSPLSYNEQF
>.|TRBV2
ASRSGLREEKLF
>.|TRBV7-6
ASSLAGDLREQY
>TRBD2|TRBV11-2
ASSFSGLAGGQETQY
>.|TRBV30
AWSGRDAWTYGYT
>TRBD2|TRBV9
ASSSGLAGRGNIQY
>TRBD2|TRBV6-1
ASSETSGRPDTQY
>.|TRBV6-5
ASSPTGPYEQY
>.|TRBV7-8
ALGEDQNIQY
>.|TRBV2
ASSWAGDEQF
>.|TRBV9
ASSVEGGGNTDTQY
>.|TRBV6-6
ASRPIGGYEQY
>.|TRBV6-4
ASSDSTPGLGVYGYT
>.|TRBV4-3
ASSLGQTYEQY
>.|TRBV19
ASSTDSHYEQY
>.|TRBV5-7
ASSLRGGNTEAF
>TRBD2|TRBV10-1
ASSETGLAYEQY
>.|TRBV28
ASARVGTEAF
>TRBD1|TRBV27
ASSQTGTAGNTIY
>.|TRBV6-1
ASSELAGESEQY
>TRBD2|TRBV5-6
ASSLDGGSGGNYEQY
>.|TRBV29-1
SVGRPNTGELF
>.|TRBV9
ASSVQGTGELF
>TRBD1|TRBV6-1
ASSDRGNTDTQY